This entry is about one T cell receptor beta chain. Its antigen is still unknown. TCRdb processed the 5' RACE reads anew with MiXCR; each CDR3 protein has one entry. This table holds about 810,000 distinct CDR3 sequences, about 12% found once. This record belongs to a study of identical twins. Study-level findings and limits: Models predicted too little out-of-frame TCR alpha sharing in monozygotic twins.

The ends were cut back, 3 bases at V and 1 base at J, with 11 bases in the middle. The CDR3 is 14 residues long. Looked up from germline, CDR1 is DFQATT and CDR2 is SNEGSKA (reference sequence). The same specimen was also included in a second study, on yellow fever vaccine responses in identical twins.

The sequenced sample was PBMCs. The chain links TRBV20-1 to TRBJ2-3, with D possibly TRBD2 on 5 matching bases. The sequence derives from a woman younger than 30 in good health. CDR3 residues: CSASTRRGTDTQYF. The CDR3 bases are TGCAGTGCTAGCACTAGACGGGGCACAGATACGCAGTATTTT.